This T cell receptor (beta chain) was captured in a study of patients and donors after allogeneic stem cell transplantation. TCRdb ran MiXCR on the RT-PCR reads and lists one entry per CDR3 protein. The data show approximately 150,000 distinct CDR3 sequences, over 30% seen once. The sequence was obtained from a human donor who was either an allogeneic HSCT recipient or a stem cell or donor lymphocyte infusion donor (not recorded which). It is not recorded whose cells these are; they may come from a transplant donor. Material: blood, either unsorted or a sorted T cell fraction (not recorded which).

This CDR3 is CASSPREYNEQFF. The CDR3 DNA reads TGTGCCAGCAGCCCCAGAGAGTACAATGAGCAGTTCTTC. The chain has TRBV7-2 and TRBJ2-1; D not resolved. Germline V gene lookup returns CDR1 SGHTA and CDR2 FQGNSA. Trimming removed 5 bases from V and 4 bases from J, with 9 bases in between. The CDR3 covers 13 residues.